A single sample gave rise to the 22 T cell receptor beta chains below, sequenced in a study of blood T cell repertoires in COVID-19. The repertoire was sequenced with immunoSEQ multiplex PCR; TCRdb's copy has only in-frame clones and lacks some. The sample consists of about 330,000 clones, more than 75% of them appearing once. Sequencing was done on a sample of PBMCs or T cells enriched from blood (not recorded which). These receptors were collected from a woman between 18 and 30 years old who had recovered from COVID-19.

This chain joins TRBV6-5 and TRBJ1-1; D uncertain. This CDR3 has 15 amino acids. Trimming left V 0 bases short and J 3 bases short, with 11 bases between. Germline lookup yields CDR1 MNHEY and CDR2 SVGAGI. CDR3 protein: CASSYSAARDTEAFF. The DNA of the CDR3 is TGTGCCAGCAGTTACTCGGCCGCTCGGGACACTGAAGCTTTCTTT.

The chain couples TRBV27 to TRBJ2-7; D is uncertain. Germline CDR1 reads MNHEY; CDR2 reads SMNVEV (reference sequence). The CDR3 has 13 residues. Between the trimmed V and J ends, which lost 5 bases and 2 bases, there was a span of 10 bases. The CDR3 loop is CASSVQRAYEQYF. The CDR3 DNA reads TGTGCCAGCAGTGTCCAAAGAGCCTACGAGCAGTACTTC.

This chain joins TRBV4-2 and TRBJ1-4; D may be TRBD1 (5 bases). V dropped 4 bases and J dropped 5 bases, with 8 bases sitting between them. Germline-derived CDR1 and CDR2 are LGHNA and YNFKEQ. The CDR3 consists of 13 residues. In nucleotides, the CDR3 is TGTGCCAGCAGCCTGACAGCAAATGAAAAACTGTTTTTT. Translation: CASSLTANEKLFF.

The gene calls are TRBV19 and TRBJ1-2; D is ambiguous. CDR3 size: 14 residues. Germline values: CDR1 LNHDA, CDR2 SQIVND (reference sequence). Trimming shortened V by 1 base and J by 4 bases, and 10 bases separated the two germline ends. The CDR3: CASSIGTVSYGYTF. The DNA of the CDR3 is TGTGCCAGTAGTATAGGAACAGTCAGCTATGGCTACACCTTC.

This clone was counted between two and nine times. The rearrangement uses TRBV5-1 and TRBJ2-7; D is possibly TRBD1 (8 bases). CDR1 is SGHRS, CDR2 YFSETQ, per germline. V lost 1 base to trimming and J lost 5 bases, with 16 bases between them. CDR3 length: 15 amino acids. CDR3 bases: TGCGCCAGCAGCTTGTTTACAGGGGGGGAGAACGAGCAGTACTTC. This codes for CASSLFTGGENEQYF.

This clone was counted a single time. The chain uses TRBV6-5 and TRBJ1-2; D not resolved. Germline V CDR1 and CDR2: MNHEY, SVGAGI. V was trimmed by 0 bases and J by 6 bases, leaving 11 bases between them. The CDR3 consists of 14 residues. This CDR3 is CASSYSRRYHGYTF. The DNA for the CDR3 is TGTGCCAGCAGTTACTCGAGGCGGTACCATGGCTACACCTTC.

V is TRBV30 and J is TRBJ1-2; 12 bases align to TRBD1. The CDR3 consists of 12 residues. J was trimmed by 6 bases and V by 8 bases; bases with no gene match: 4. Per the germline V gene, CDR1 is GTSNPN and CDR2 is SVGIG (reference sequence). The CDR3 bases are TGTGCCCGGGACAGGGGGCTGAATGGCTACACCTTC. This sequence encodes CARDRGLNGYTF.

This clone was picked up one time. J is TRBJ1-2 and V is TRBV18; TRBD1 is a possible D gene (6 bases). CDR3 length equals 14 residues. V lost 6 bases to trimming and J lost 4 bases, with 15 bases between them. The V gene's germline CDR1 is KGHSH and CDR2 LQKENI. Here the CDR3 reads CASSPGTPSYGYTF. CDR3 DNA: TGTGCCAGCTCGCCGGGGACACCCAGCTATGGCTACACCTTC.

The chain uses TRBV9 and TRBJ2-2; 13 positions agree with TRBD2. The CDR3 has 18 residues. With 2 bases clipped from V and 5 bases from J, the junction kept 9 bases outside the gene matches. Germline V CDR1 and CDR2: SGDLS, YYNGEE. The CDR3 here is CASSVAGLAGAGTGELFF. CDR3 in DNA: TGTGCCAGCAGCGTCGCCGGACTAGCGGGGGCAGGGACCGGGGAGCTGTTTTTT.

This chain links TRBV18 with TRBJ2-3; 10 nucleotides agree with TRBD2. This CDR3 spans 15 amino acids. Germline lookup yields CDR1 KGHSH and CDR2 LQKENI. The ends lost 5 bases at V and 3 bases at J; junction bases unmatched: 5. CDR3 coding DNA: TGTGCCAGCTCAACCCCTAGCGGGGGTACAGATACGCAGTATTTT. Translating gives CASSTPSGGTDTQYF.

J is TRBJ1-5 and V is TRBV30, with TRBD1 as a possible D gene (6 bases). The V gene lost 2 bases and the J gene lost 7 bases, with 12 bases spanning the gap. Germline CDR1 is GTSNPN and CDR2 is SVGIG (reference sequence). This CDR3 spans 13 amino acids. The CDR3, as DNA: TGTGCCTGGAGTCACAGGGCTCTCCAGCCCCAGCATTTT. Translating it yields CAWSHRALQPQHF. Using reference TRBV30 and TRBJ1-5 for the parts outside the CDR3, the full variable domain is SQTIHQWPATLVQPVGSPLSLECTVEGTSNPNLYWYRQAAGRGLQLLFYSVGIGQISSEVPQNLSASRPQDRQFILSSKKLLLSDSGFYLCAWSHRALQPQHFGDGTRLSIL.

This clone was found many times. The gene calls are TRBV6-5 and TRBJ1-2; 7 bases are shared with TRBD1. The CDR3 has 15 amino acids. V shed 8 bases, J shed 2 bases, and the junction held 11 bases outside the gene matches. Germline CDR1 reads MNHEY; CDR2 reads SVGAGI. CDR3 nucleotide sequence: TGTGCCAGCCTTACCTCGACAGGGACGAACTATGGCTACACCTTC. Protein: CASLTSTGTNYGYTF.

In its sample, this clone was seen once. This chain connects TRBV11-2 to TRBJ2-7; TRBD1 matches at 8 bases. After removal of 6 bases from V and 3 bases from J, the junction contained 4 bases not matched to a gene. Germline CDR1 and CDR2: SGHAT and FQNNGV. The CDR3 is 13 amino acids. The CDR3 region has the DNA TGTGCCAGCAGTCCGACAGGGGACTACGAGCAGTACTTC. Translated, it gives CASSPTGDYEQYF.

V and J are TRBV2 and TRBJ1-2, with 7 bases matching TRBD1. CDR1 and CDR2 (germline): SNHLY, FYNNEI. J was trimmed by 3 bases and V by 5 bases; bases with no gene match: 3. This CDR3 is 13 amino acids long. The CDR3 reads CASSRGQDYGYTF. The CDR3 coding sequence is TGTGCCAGCAGTAGGGGGCAGGACTATGGCTACACCTTC.

This chain uses TRBV5-8 with TRBJ1-5; possibly TRBD1 for D (5 bases). V lost 6 bases and J 2 bases, leaving 12 bases between the germline ends. The CDR3 loop spans 14 amino acids. Germline loops: CDR1 SGHTS, CDR2 YDEGEE. The CDR3 DNA reads TGTGCCAGCATTGTGGGGCCCGGCAATCAGCCCCAGCATTTT. Translated: CASIVGPGNQPQHF.

The chain links TRBV5-4 to TRBJ1-1; D is uncertain. The CDR3 has 15 amino acids. Per germline, CDR1 SGHNT and CDR2 YYREEE (reference sequence). V lost 4 bases and J 0 bases, leaving 13 bases between the germline ends. The CDR3 region has the DNA TGTGCCAGCAGCCCCGACATATATATGAACACTGAAGCTTTCTTT. This codes for CASSPDIYMNTEAFF.

The genes are TRBV6-2 or TRBV6-3 and TRBJ2-7; TRBD2 matches at 12 bases. V dropped 4 bases and J dropped 1; count of bases not matched to a gene: 11. Germline V gene data show CDR1 as MNHEY and CDR2 as SVGEGT. The CDR3 contains 18 residues. Here the CDR3 reads CASSSPLAGGPGSYEQYF. The CDR3 nucleotides read TGTGCCAGCAGTTCCCCTCTAGCGGGAGGGCCGGGGTCCTACGAGCAGTACTTC.

The CDR3 sequence: CAWSSGGGYTF. The CDR3 nucleotides read TGTGCCTGGAGTTCCGGCGGTGGCTACACCTTC. This sequence joins TRBV30 and TRBJ1-2; D remains ambiguous. Germline V gene data show CDR1 as GTSNPN and CDR2 as SVGIG (reference sequence). The CDR3 is 11 amino acids. The V end was cut by 2 bases, the J end by 7 bases, with 8 bases between. The complete variable domain, with remaining parts taken from reference TRBV30 and TRBJ1-2, reads SQTIHQWPATLVQPVGSPLSLECTVEGTSNPNLYWYRQAAGRGLQLLFYSVGIGQISSEVPQNLSASRPQDRQFILSSKKLLLSDSGFYLCAWSSGGGYTFGSGTRLTVV.

This clone was counted a single time. This CDR3 is also generated by other DNA sequences in the sample. V is TRBV5-1 and J is TRBJ1-1, with 9 bases fitting TRBD1. V lost 4 bases to trimming and J lost 2 bases; unmatched junction nucleotides: 3. The CDR3 contains 14 residues. Looked up from germline, CDR1 is SGHRS and CDR2 is YFSETQ. The CDR3: CASSTDRGNTEAFF. CDR3 sequence (DNA): TGCGCCAGCAGCACGGACAGGGGAAACACTGAAGCTTTCTTT.

V and J are TRBV11-2 and TRBJ2-3; TRBD2 matches at 16 bases. V gave up 5 bases and J gave up 2 bases; unmatched junction bases: 4. This CDR3 has 17 residues. The germline V gene encodes CDR1 SGHAT and CDR2 FQNNGV. CDR3 nucleotide sequence: TGTGCCAGCAGCATGGGACTAGCGGGGGGGCACACAGATACGCAGTATTTT. Its translation is CASSMGLAGGHTDTQYF.

This clone appeared a few times. The V gene is TRBV10-3, the J gene TRBJ1-5; D unclear. The CDR3 has 14 amino acids. Trimming left V 3 bases short and J 0 bases short, with 6 bases between. CDR1 ENHRY and CDR2 SYGVKD come from the germline V gene. CDR3 amino acids: CAISDLNSNQPQHF. The DNA of the CDR3 is TGTGCCATCAGTGATCTTAATAGCAATCAGCCCCAGCATTTT.

The chain combines TRBV18 with TRBJ2-1, with TRBD2 matching over 13 bases. Germline CDR1 KGHSH, CDR2 LQKENI. Trimming cost V 0 bases and J 9 bases; bases outside gene matches: 8. The CDR3 contains 17 residues. The CDR3 DNA reads as TGTGCCAGCTCACCACCGAGACTAGCGGGGGGCCTCGGTGAGCAGTTCTTC. It translates to CASSPPRLAGGLGEQFF.